These 28 T cell receptor beta chains were all obtained from the same sample, sequenced in a study of blood T cell repertoires in COVID-19. Some clones are missing from TCRdb's copy, which holds only in-frame ones; the method was immunoSEQ multiplex PCR. The sample carries about 220,000 clones, around four fifths recorded once. The sequenced sample consisted of peripheral blood. The receptors stem from a man younger than 45 with active or convalescent COVID-19.

The rearrangement uses TRBV3-1 (or the pseudogene TRBV3-2) and TRBJ2-3; TRBD2 matches at 8 bases. This CDR3 is 15 amino acids long. Per the germline V gene, CDR1 is LGHDT and CDR2 is YNNKEL (reference sequence). V shed 2 bases and J 5 bases; nucleotides not matched to a gene: 6. The CDR3 bases are TGTGCCAGCAGCCAATGTAGCGGGAAGGTAGATACGCAGTATTTT. Encoded protein: CASSQCSGKVDTQYF.

A few counts support this clone. The genes are TRBV19 and TRBJ1-6, with D possibly TRBD1 on 6 matching bases. V gave up 6 bases and J gave up 4 bases, with 16 bases separating them. Germline CDR1 and CDR2: LNHDA and SQIVND (reference sequence). This CDR3 contains 16 residues. The CDR3: CASRKDSQPYNSPLHF. CDR3 in DNA: TGTGCCAGTAGGAAGGACAGCCAGCCTTATAATTCACCCCTCCACTTT.

This clone was picked up a small number of times. This rearrangement joins TRBV19 to TRBJ1-5; D is perhaps TRBD1 (6 bases). Germline V gives CDR1 LNHDA, CDR2 SQIVND (reference sequence). This CDR3 spans 17 amino acids. V was cut by 3 bases and J by 3 bases, with 18 bases left in between. The CDR3 nucleotides are TGTGCCAGTAGTATCGGTTTCCACACAGGGTTCAATCAGCCCCAGCATTTT. This translates into CASSIGFHTGFNQPQHF.

The chain uses TRBV28 and TRBJ1-5; 7 bases are shared with TRBD1. This CDR3 spans 13 amino acids. Germline V gene lookup returns CDR1 MDHEN and CDR2 SYDVKM. Unmatched junction bases numbered 7, after V lost 6 bases and J lost 8 bases. CDR3: CASRGQEVEPQHF. CDR3 coding DNA: TGTGCCAGCAGAGGACAGGAGGTCGAGCCCCAGCATTTT.

The rearrangement uses TRBV13 and TRBJ2-1; 8 positions match TRBD1. The germline V gene has CDR1 PRHDT and CDR2 FYEKMQ (reference sequence). V trimming: 7 bases; J trimming: 3 bases; junction bases outside the gene matches: 8. The CDR3 length is 15 residues. CDR3 residues: CASTLRQGSYNEQFF. DNA of the CDR3: TGTGCCAGCACACTTCGACAGGGGAGCTACAATGAGCAGTTCTTC.

The gene calls are TRBV29-1 and TRBJ2-2, with a possible D match to TRBD2 (7 bases). V was pared by 4 bases and J by 4 bases, with 19 bases between. The CDR3 covers 16 residues. Germline V lookup: CDR1 SQVTM, CDR2 ANQGSEA. Here the CDR3 reads CSVVPRGGLVTGELFF. The CDR3 nucleotides are TGCAGCGTTGTCCCAAGGGGGGGGCTTGTCACCGGGGAGCTGTTTTTT.

The V call is TRBV19, the J call TRBJ1-5, with D tentatively TRBD1 (5 bases). The V end was cut by 3 bases, the J end by 6 bases, with 18 bases between. CDR3 length equals 16 residues. Per germline, CDR1 LNHDA and CDR2 SQIVND (reference sequence). CDR3 region: CASSIIGTFRGQPQHF. The CDR3 DNA is TGTGCCAGTAGTATTATCGGCACGTTTAGGGGTCAGCCCCAGCATTTT.

The chain couples TRBV15 to TRBJ1-5; a weak D match, TRBD1 (5 bases). The CDR3 is 16 residues long. The ends were cut back, 0 bases at V and 1 base at J, with 10 bases in the middle. Germline V gene sequence: CDR1 LNHNV, CDR2 YYDKDF (reference sequence). The CDR3 protein is CATSRDGGASNQPQHF. Here the CDR3 DNA reads TGTGCCACCAGCAGAGATGGAGGGGCCAGCAATCAGCCCCAGCATTTT.

The chain has TRBV6-5 and TRBJ2-5; possibly TRBD2 for D (6 bases). Deletions cut 5 bases from V and 2 bases from J, with 15 bases between. CDR3 length: 15 amino acids. Germline V lookup: CDR1 MNHEY, CDR2 SVGAGI. The CDR3 region has the DNA TGTGCCAGCAGTCTAGGTAGCGGCAATCAAGAGACCCAGTACTTC. Residues: CASSLGSGNQETQYF.

This clone was seen a single time. This sequence joins TRBV3-1 (or the pseudogene TRBV3-2) and TRBJ1-1; TRBD1 is a possible D gene (6 bases). The germline CDR1 and CDR2 sequences are LGHDT and YNNKEL (reference sequence). The CDR3 loop spans 13 amino acids. The V and J ends lost 8 bases and 4 bases respectively, with 14 bases between them. The CDR3 DNA reads as TGTGCCAGCGAGGGGGGGGACGGCACTGAAGCTTTCTTT. The encoded protein is CASEGGDGTEAFF.

V gene TRBV7-6 combines with J gene TRBJ2-7, with 7 bases lining up with TRBD1. The CDR3 has 13 residues. With V trimmed by 4 bases and J by 4 bases, 4 bases remained unmatched. From germline, CDR1 is SGHVS and CDR2 FNYEAQ. This CDR3 is CASSYDRAYEQYF. The CDR3 DNA reads TGTGCCAGCAGCTATGACAGGGCTTACGAGCAGTACTTC.

This chain joins TRBV5-8 and TRBJ2-1; 7 bases agree with TRBD2. The CDR3 has 16 residues. Germline lookup yields CDR1 SGHTS and CDR2 YDEGEE. Trimming took 2 bases from V and 6 from J; bases not matched to a gene: 11. The CDR3 protein is CASSFSGKAGLNEQFF. CDR3 in DNA: TGTGCCAGCAGCTTTTCTGGAAAAGCGGGGCTCAATGAGCAGTTCTTC.

The genes are TRBV18 and TRBJ2-3; 8 bases line up with TRBD2. The CDR3 contains 15 residues. With V trimmed by 4 bases and J by 6 bases, 9 bases remained unmatched. Germline V gives CDR1 KGHSH, CDR2 LQKENI. The CDR3 region is CASSRLALRDDTQYF. The CDR3, as DNA: TGTGCCAGCTCACGACTAGCGCTCAGAGATGATACGCAGTATTTT.

The chain couples TRBV6-6 to TRBJ1-1; no firm D call. From germline, CDR1 is MNHNY and CDR2 SVGAGI (reference sequence). This CDR3 has 12 amino acids. V was clipped by 9 bases and J by 0 bases, with 8 bases between them. The CDR3 DNA sequence: TGTGCCAGTAACATTCTGAACACTGAAGCTTTCTTT. Translation gives CASNILNTEAFF.

The count of this clone is one. This chain uses TRBV4-3 with TRBJ1-2; possible D gene TRBD1, 5 bases. This CDR3 comprises 16 residues. Germline CDR1 and CDR2: LGHNA and YSLEER. The V end was cut by 0 bases, the J end by 4 bases, with 15 bases between. This CDR3 is CASSQDLMGGVYGYTF. CDR3 sequence (DNA): TGCGCCAGCAGCCAAGATTTGATGGGAGGGGTCTATGGCTACACCTTC.

This clone was counted between two and nine times. V gene TRBV7-8 combines with J gene TRBJ2-7, with 7 nucleotides matching TRBD2. The CDR3 runs to 14 residues. The V gene end was trimmed by 3 bases and the J gene end by 7 bases; junction bases not matched to a gene: 9. CDR1 SGHVS and CDR2 FQNEAQ come from the germline V gene. CDR3 sequence reads: CASSLWGGSEEQYF. CDR3 nucleotide sequence: TGTGCCAGCAGCTTGTGGGGCGGGAGTGAAGAGCAGTACTTC.

The chain recombines TRBV7-9 with TRBJ2-3, with a tentative D call TRBD2 (6 bases). Germline lookup yields CDR1 SEHNR and CDR2 FQNEAQ (reference sequence). The CDR3 runs to 15 residues. V was pared by 8 bases and J by 3 bases, with 18 bases between. The chain's CDR3 is CASGPSASGTDTQYF. In nucleotides, the CDR3 is TGTGCCAGCGGACCTAGCGCCTCGGGGACAGATACGCAGTATTTT.

This sequence joins TRBV28 and TRBJ2-1, with a tentative D call TRBD1 (6 bases). The CDR3 spans 14 residues. CDR1 and CDR2 from the germline V gene are MDHEN and SYDVKM. Deletions cut 7 bases from V and 1 base from J, with 11 bases between. As DNA, the CDR3 is TGTGCCAGCACGCACAGGGCGTCCTACAATGAGCAGTTCTTC. This encodes CASTHRASYNEQFF.

The chain combines TRBV13 with TRBJ2-3; possibly TRBD2 for D (5 bases). CDR1 is PRHDT and CDR2 is FYEKMQ in the germline V gene (reference sequence). Trimming took off 5 bases at V and 6 bases at J, with 9 bases between the two ends. The length of the CDR3 is 12 residues. CDR3 bases: TGTGCCAGCAGCCAAGGCGGGGATACGCAGTATTTT. It encodes CASSQGGDTQYF.

CDR3: CASSYSSAWNEQFF. The CDR3 nucleotides are TGTGCCAGCAGTTACTCGAGCGCGTGGAATGAGCAGTTCTTC. The chain is built from TRBV6-5 and TRBJ2-1; no clear D. Germline loops: CDR1 MNHEY, CDR2 SVGAGI. V gave up 0 bases and J gave up 7 bases, with 10 bases separating them. The CDR3 spans 14 residues.

J is TRBJ2-3 and V is TRBV24-1, with TRBD2 matching 8 bases. V lost 1 base and J lost 1; bases outside the gene matches: 3. Germline values: CDR1 KGHDR, CDR2 SFDVKD. CDR3 size: 16 residues. In DNA, the CDR3 is TGTGCCACCAGTGATTTTGGGCGGGAGGGCACAGATACGCAGTATTTT. This encodes CATSDFGREGTDTQYF.

The CDR3 coding sequence is TGTGCCAGCAGTTTGGGGCTTACCTATGGCTACACCTTC. Its protein product is CASSLGLTYGYTF. This chain links TRBV12-3 or TRBV12-4 with TRBJ1-2, with a weak D call TRBD1 (5 bases). The V end lost 3 bases, the J end lost 4 bases, and 9 bases lay between the germline ends. The CDR3 totals 13 residues.

The chain uses TRBV30 and TRBJ2-1; 9 nucleotides align to TRBD1. The CDR3 sequence is 14 residues long. Looked up from germline, CDR1 is GTSNPN and CDR2 is SVGIG (reference sequence). V shed 5 bases and J 6 bases; nucleotides not matched to a gene: 8. CDR3 nucleotides: TGTGCCTGGGGGACAGGGAAGGAATCCAATGAGCAGTTCTTC. Protein product: CAWGTGKESNEQFF.

This clone was counted once. This rearrangement joins TRBV27 to TRBJ1-2; 7 positions agree with TRBD1. The CDR3 sequence is 15 residues long. Germline V gene data show CDR1 as MNHEY and CDR2 as SMNVEV (reference sequence). The V and J ends lost 3 bases and 4 bases, in that order; junction bases with no gene match: 8. The CDR3 region is CASSFRDRVSYGYTF. The CDR3 DNA follows: TGTGCCAGCAGTTTCCGAGACAGGGTCTCCTATGGCTACACCTTC.

The J gene is TRBJ2-7, the V gene TRBV7-9; D possibly corresponds to TRBD2 (6 bases). The CDR3 has 16 residues. Germline CDR1 is SEHNR and CDR2 is FQNEAQ (reference sequence). The V and J ends lost 3 bases and 1 base respectively, with 16 bases between them. The CDR3 DNA is TGTGCCAGCAGCTTCACCCCGGGGGACTCTTCCTACGAGCAGTACTTC. The encoded protein is CASSFTPGDSSYEQYF.

The V gene is TRBV6-6, the J gene TRBJ2-5; D is possibly TRBD2 (6 bases). In germline, CDR1 is MNHNY, CDR2 SVGAGI (reference sequence). Trimming stripped 7 bases from V and 5 bases from J, with 17 bases between. The CDR3 totals 14 residues. The CDR3 spells CASKRGLERETQYF. For the CDR3, the DNA is TGTGCCAGCAAAAGGGGACTTGAGAGGGAGACCCAGTACTTC.

The chain is built from TRBV29-1 and TRBJ2-1; weak D call: TRBD2 (6 bases). The germline V gene encodes CDR1 SQVTM and CDR2 ANQGSEA. The CDR3 loop spans 14 amino acids. Trimming removed 7 bases at V and 4 bases at J, with 17 bases between. The CDR3 nucleotides are TGCAGCGCCCAAAAAGCGGGCATGTACAATGAGCAGTTCTTC. This translates into CSAQKAGMYNEQFF.

The chain combines TRBV6-4 with TRBJ2-2, with 10 positions matching TRBD2. With 6 bases clipped from V and 4 bases from J, the junction kept 11 bases outside the gene matches. CDR1 MRHNA and CDR2 SNTAGT come from the germline V gene. This CDR3 contains 17 residues. CDR3 sequence (DNA): TGTGCCAGCAGCGCGGGACTAGCGTATAGCAGCACCGGGGAGCTGTTTTTT. It translates to CASSAGLAYSSTGELFF.